This is a list of T cell receptor beta chains from one sample in a study of T cells in Graves' hyperthyroidism and ophthalmopathy. From the multiplex PCR reads, TCRdb called clonotypes with MiXCR, one entry per CDR3 protein. The table shows under 700,000 distinct CDR3 sequences, with 46% occurring only once. The specimen was peripheral blood or thyroid tissue (not recorded which). These receptor sequences come from a woman aged 18 to 35 with Graves' hyperthyroidism. The CDR3 runs from the conserved cysteine through the conserved F or W. Each record gives: clone size, V gene, J gene, D gene, CDR3 DNA, CDR3 protein. A D gene is named only where the DNA matches it firmly. Clone size is not always given. Where it is, it says once, few, many or a class for expanded clones.

abundance: NA
v_gene: TRBV19
j_gene: TRBJ2-7
d_gene: TRBD1
CDR3nt: TGTGCCAGTAGTGTACAGGGGGAGCACTACGAGCAGTACTTC
CDR3aa: CASSVQGEHYEQYF

abundance: NA
v_gene: TRBV13
j_gene: TRBJ2-1
d_gene: NA
CDR3nt: TGTGCCAGCAGTGGGACTTGGGGGTCAAATGAGCAGTTCTTC
CDR3aa: CASSGTWGSNEQFF

abundance: many
v_gene: TRBV10-3
j_gene: TRBJ1-5
d_gene: NA
CDR3nt: TGTGCCATCAGTGTGGGGGCAAATAGCAATCAGCCCCAGCATTTT
CDR3aa: CAISVGANSNQPQHF

abundance: many
v_gene: TRBV7-8
j_gene: TRBJ1-1
d_gene: NA
CDR3nt: TGTGCCAGCAGCTTAGTTGGAAGAGGGAACACTGAAGCTTTCTTT
CDR3aa: CASSLVGRGNTEAFF

abundance: many
v_gene: TRBV29-1
j_gene: TRBJ1-4
d_gene: NA
CDR3nt: TGCAGCGTTGAAGCAGAATCCCATGAAAAACTGTTTTTT
CDR3aa: CSVEAESHEKLFF

abundance: NA
v_gene: TRBV29-1
j_gene: TRBJ2-7
d_gene: NA
CDR3nt: TGCAGCGTTGATCCCAGACAGGTCTCCTACGAGCAGTACTTC
CDR3aa: CSVDPRQVSYEQYF

abundance: many
v_gene: TRBV24-1
j_gene: TRBJ1-2
d_gene: TRBD1
CDR3nt: TGTGCCACCAGTGCCCGGACAGGGAAGGGTGGCTACACCTTC
CDR3aa: CATSARTGKGGYTF

abundance: NA
v_gene: TRBV6-1
j_gene: TRBJ1-2
d_gene: NA
CDR3nt: TGTGCCAGGGGTTGGGGGAACCCAGTACGTGGCTACACCTTC
CDR3aa: CARGWGNPVRGYTF

abundance: NA
v_gene: TRBV10-3
j_gene: TRBJ2-7
d_gene: TRBD2
CDR3nt: TGTGCCATCAGTGGGACTAGCGGACAGTACGAGCAGTACTTC
CDR3aa: CAISGTSGQYEQYF

abundance: few
v_gene: TRBV2
j_gene: TRBJ2-2
d_gene: NA
CDR3nt: TGTGCCAGCAGCCCGGGTTTCGGGAGCACCGGGGAGCTGTTTTTT
CDR3aa: CASSPGFGSTGELFF

abundance: NA
v_gene: TRBV29-1
j_gene: TRBJ1-5
d_gene: NA
CDR3nt: TGCAGCGTCGGGACTAGCGGTATAGAGACCCAGCATTTT
CDR3aa: CSVGTSGIETQHF

abundance: NA
v_gene: TRBV7-9
j_gene: TRBJ2-7
d_gene: TRBD1
CDR3nt: TGTGCCAGCAGTTTGATCAGGGGGCCTTCCTACGAGCAGTACTTC
CDR3aa: CASSLIRGPSYEQYF

abundance: NA
v_gene: TRBV29-1
j_gene: TRBJ1-5
d_gene: TRBD1
CDR3nt: TGCAGCGTTGAATGGCAGGGGGGGCAGCCCCAGCATTTT
CDR3aa: CSVEWQGGQPQHF

abundance: NA
v_gene: TRBV7-9
j_gene: TRBJ1-5
d_gene: TRBD1
CDR3nt: TGTGCCAGCAGCCTTGGGACAGGGAAGAGCAATCAGCCCCAGCATTTT
CDR3aa: CASSLGTGKSNQPQHF

abundance: NA
v_gene: TRBV29-1
j_gene: TRBJ1-2
d_gene: TRBD1
CDR3nt: TGCAGCGCAGCCGGGCAGGGGGCTGGCTACACCTTC
CDR3aa: CSAAGQGAGYTF

abundance: few
v_gene: TRBV7-9
j_gene: TRBJ2-5
d_gene: NA
CDR3nt: TGCGCCAGCAGCCAGAAGGGAGGAGGCGGAGAGACCCAGTACTTC
CDR3aa: CASSQKGGGGETQYF

abundance: NA
v_gene: TRBV19
j_gene: TRBJ1-1
d_gene: TRBD1
CDR3nt: TGTGCCAGTACCATACAGGGGGGTAACACTGAAGCTTTCTTT
CDR3aa: CASTIQGGNTEAFF

abundance: NA
v_gene: TRBV19
j_gene: TRBJ1-2
d_gene: NA
CDR3nt: TGTGCCAGCAGCCATAACTATGGCTACACCTTC
CDR3aa: CASSHNYGYTF

abundance: NA
v_gene: TRBV7-8
j_gene: TRBJ2-5
d_gene: TRBD2
CDR3nt: TGTGCCAGCAGCTCTGGATCTAGCGGACCCGACGGATGGGAGACCCAGTACTTC
CDR3aa: CASSSGSSGPDGWETQYF

abundance: NA
v_gene: TRBV7-9
j_gene: TRBJ2-7
d_gene: NA
CDR3nt: TGTGCCAGCAGCTCCGGCTCTGCGGTCTTCTCCTACGAGCAGTACTTC
CDR3aa: CASSSGSAVFSYEQYF

abundance: NA
v_gene: TRBV20-1
j_gene: TRBJ1-3
d_gene: NA
CDR3nt: TGCAGTGCTAGAAGTCAGTCCCTCTCTGGAAACACCATATATTTT
CDR3aa: CSARSQSLSGNTIYF

abundance: NA
v_gene: TRBV29-1
j_gene: TRBJ1-1
d_gene: NA
CDR3nt: TGCAGCGTTGAGGCGGAACAGGCGAGGACTGAAGCTTTCTTT
CDR3aa: CSVEAEQARTEAFF

abundance: NA
v_gene: TRBV25-1
j_gene: TRBJ1-1
d_gene: NA
CDR3nt: TGTGCCTGGAGCCCGACGGGGGGCACTGAAGCTTTCTTT
CDR3aa: CAWSPTGGTEAFF

abundance: many
v_gene: TRBV29-1
j_gene: TRBJ1-2
d_gene: NA
CDR3nt: TGCAGCGTTCTAGAGACTAACTATGGCTACACCTTC
CDR3aa: CSVLETNYGYTF

abundance: few
v_gene: TRBV5-1
j_gene: TRBJ1-3
d_gene: NA
CDR3nt: TGCGCCAGCAGCCCGGGAAGAATCACTGGAAACACCATATATTTT
CDR3aa: CASSPGRITGNTIYF

abundance: NA
v_gene: TRBV7-2
j_gene: TRBJ2-7
d_gene: NA
CDR3nt: TGTGCCAGCAGCGTTGGCGGCGTGGGTCGTTACGAGCAGTACTTC
CDR3aa: CASSVGGVGRYEQYF

abundance: many
v_gene: TRBV29-1
j_gene: TRBJ1-4
d_gene: NA
CDR3nt: TGCAGCGTTGTAGAGGGGTGGGGTGAAAAACTGTTTTTT
CDR3aa: CSVVEGWGEKLFF

abundance: many
v_gene: TRBV24-1
j_gene: TRBJ1-2
d_gene: NA
CDR3nt: TGTGCCACCAGTGACCTTAAAACGAACTATGGCTACACCTTC
CDR3aa: CATSDLKTNYGYTF

abundance: NA
v_gene: TRBV15
j_gene: TRBJ1-5
d_gene: NA
CDR3nt: TGTGCCACCAGCAGTTTAAGTCAGCCCCAGCATTTT
CDR3aa: CATSSLSQPQHF

abundance: NA
v_gene: TRBV25-1
j_gene: TRBJ2-7
d_gene: NA
CDR3nt: TGTGCCAGCGGCGGCTCCTGGGGCAATGAGCAGTACTTC
CDR3aa: CASGGSWGNEQYF

abundance: few
v_gene: TRBV29-1
j_gene: TRBJ2-7
d_gene: TRBD2
CDR3nt: TGCAGCGTGAATCTGCTACTAGCGGGGGGCTACGAGCAGTACTTC
CDR3aa: CSVNLLLAGGYEQYF

abundance: NA
v_gene: TRBV7-3
j_gene: TRBJ2-5
d_gene: NA
CDR3nt: TGTGCCAGCAACAACCAGGGTCTTTCCCAAGAGACCCAGTACTTC
CDR3aa: CASNNQGLSQETQYF

abundance: NA
v_gene: TRBV7-9
j_gene: TRBJ1-4
d_gene: NA
CDR3nt: TGTGCCAGCAGCTCGGATGGGGATAGGAACACTGAAAAACTGTTTTTT
CDR3aa: CASSSDGDRNTEKLFF

abundance: NA
v_gene: TRBV29-1
j_gene: TRBJ2-7
d_gene: NA
CDR3nt: TGCAGCGTCTGTCAGCAGAACTACGAGCAGTACTTC
CDR3aa: CSVCQQNYEQYF

abundance: NA
v_gene: TRBV20-1
j_gene: TRBJ1-5
d_gene: NA
CDR3nt: TGCAGTGCTAGAGACCGGGGCAGGGATTCCGATCAGCCCCAGCATTTT
CDR3aa: CSARDRGRDSDQPQHF

abundance: NA
v_gene: TRBV7-9
j_gene: TRBJ2-2
d_gene: TRBD2
CDR3nt: TGTGCCAGCAGTGAGCCCCGGCTAGCGGTGAACACCGGGGAGCTGTTTTTT
CDR3aa: CASSEPRLAVNTGELFF

abundance: many
v_gene: TRBV29-1
j_gene: TRBJ2-5
d_gene: TRBD2
CDR3nt: TGCAGCGTTGCTTACAGCGGGAGGGCCCATCGAGAGACCCAGTACTTC
CDR3aa: CSVAYSGRAHRETQYF

abundance: NA
v_gene: TRBV10-3
j_gene: TRBJ2-7
d_gene: NA
CDR3nt: TGTGCCACTCCCGCGGGGGCTCCTTCCTACGAGCAGTACTTC
CDR3aa: CATPAGAPSYEQYF

abundance: NA
v_gene: TRBV20-1
j_gene: TRBJ2-5
d_gene: TRBD1
CDR3nt: TGCAGTGCTAGACCCCATCTTAGACAGGGAGAGACCCAGTACTTC
CDR3aa: CSARPHLRQGETQYF

abundance: many
v_gene: TRBV29-1
j_gene: TRBJ1-2
d_gene: NA
CDR3nt: TGCAGCGTTGAAGGGTCTAAAGCGGGCTATGGCTACACCTTC
CDR3aa: CSVEGSKAGYGYTF

abundance: NA
v_gene: TRBV29-1
j_gene: TRBJ1-2
d_gene: NA
CDR3nt: TGCAGCGTTTGGAGCTATGGCTACACCTTC
CDR3aa: CSVWSYGYTF

abundance: many
v_gene: TRBV24-1
j_gene: TRBJ1-1
d_gene: NA
CDR3nt: TGTGCCACCAGTGATCCGACAGGGAACACTGAAGCTTTCTTT
CDR3aa: CATSDPTGNTEAFF

abundance: NA
v_gene: TRBV20-1
j_gene: TRBJ1-2
d_gene: NA
CDR3nt: TGCAGTGCTAGTGGGGATGGCTACACCTTC
CDR3aa: CSASGDGYTF

abundance: few
v_gene: TRBV5-4
j_gene: TRBJ1-2
d_gene: NA
CDR3nt: TGTGCCAGCAGCTTGGACCACTATGGCTACACCTTC
CDR3aa: CASSLDHYGYTF

abundance: many
v_gene: TRBV20-1
j_gene: TRBJ1-5
d_gene: NA
CDR3nt: TGCAGTGCTAGGTGGGGCAGGAGCGATCAGCCCCAGCATTTT
CDR3aa: CSARWGRSDQPQHF

abundance: NA
v_gene: TRBV7-6
j_gene: TRBJ2-7
d_gene: NA
CDR3nt: TGTGCCAGCAGTCCCCAAAGCACCTACGAGCAGTACTTC
CDR3aa: CASSPQSTYEQYF

abundance: few
v_gene: TRBV15
j_gene: TRBJ1-5
d_gene: TRBD1
CDR3nt: TGTGCCACCAGCAGAGCAGATAACCGGGACAGGGACCGGGGCAATCAGCCCCAGCATTTT
CDR3aa: CATSRADNRDRDRGNQPQHF

abundance: few
v_gene: TRBV3-1
j_gene: TRBJ1-5
d_gene: NA
CDR3nt: TGTGCCAGCAGGTTTGATCAGCCCCAGCATTTT
CDR3aa: CASRFDQPQHF

abundance: NA
v_gene: TRBV5-1
j_gene: TRBJ2-5
d_gene: NA
CDR3nt: TGCGCCAGCAGCTTTGCCGACAGGCCTGAGACCCAGTACTTC
CDR3aa: CASSFADRPETQYF